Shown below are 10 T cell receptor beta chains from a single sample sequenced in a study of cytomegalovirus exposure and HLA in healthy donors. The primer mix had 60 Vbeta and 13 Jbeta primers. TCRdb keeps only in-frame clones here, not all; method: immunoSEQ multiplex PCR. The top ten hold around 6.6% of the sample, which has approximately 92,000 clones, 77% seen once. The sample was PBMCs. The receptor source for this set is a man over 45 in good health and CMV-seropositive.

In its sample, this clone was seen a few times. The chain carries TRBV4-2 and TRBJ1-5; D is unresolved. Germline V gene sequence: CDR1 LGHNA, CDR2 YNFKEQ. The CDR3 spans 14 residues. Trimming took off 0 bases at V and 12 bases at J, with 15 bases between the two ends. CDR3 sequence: CASSQDRMNSFQHF. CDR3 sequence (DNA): TGTGCCAGCAGCCAAGATAGAATGAACAGCTTCCAGCATTTT.

The CDR3 here is CATTPSRGRNEKLFF. In DNA, the CDR3 is TGTGCCACCACCCCCTCTAGGGGTAGGAATGAAAAACTGTTTTTT. The chain couples TRBV15 to TRBJ1-4; possibly TRBD1 for D (5 bases). Trimming removed 7 bases from V and 5 bases from J, with 17 bases in between. This CDR3 is 15 amino acids long. CDR1 is LNHNV, CDR2 YYDKDF, per germline (reference sequence).

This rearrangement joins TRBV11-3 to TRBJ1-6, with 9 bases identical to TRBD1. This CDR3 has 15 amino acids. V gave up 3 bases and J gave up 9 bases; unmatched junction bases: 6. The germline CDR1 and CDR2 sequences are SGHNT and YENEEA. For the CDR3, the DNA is TGTGCCAGCAGCTTGGGACAGGGAGGAAGTTCACCCCTCCACTTT. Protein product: CASSLGQGGSSPLHF.

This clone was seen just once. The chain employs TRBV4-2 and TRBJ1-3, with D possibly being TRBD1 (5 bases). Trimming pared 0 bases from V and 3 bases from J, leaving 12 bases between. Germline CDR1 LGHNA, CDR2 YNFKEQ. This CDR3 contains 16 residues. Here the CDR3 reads CASSQEFRGVGNTIYF. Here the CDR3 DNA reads TGTGCCAGCAGCCAAGAATTTCGGGGGGTTGGAAACACCATATATTTT.

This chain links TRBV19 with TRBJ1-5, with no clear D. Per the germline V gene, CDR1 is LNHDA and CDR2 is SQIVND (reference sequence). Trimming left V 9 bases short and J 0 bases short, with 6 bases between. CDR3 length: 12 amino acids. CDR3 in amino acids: CASQNSNQPQHF. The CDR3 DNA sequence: TGTGCCAGCCAGAATAGCAATCAGCCCCAGCATTTT.

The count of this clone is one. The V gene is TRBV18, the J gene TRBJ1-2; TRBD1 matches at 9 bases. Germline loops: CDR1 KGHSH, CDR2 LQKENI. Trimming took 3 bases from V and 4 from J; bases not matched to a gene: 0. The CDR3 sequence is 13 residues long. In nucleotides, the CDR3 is TGTGCCAGCTCACCGGACAGGGGCTATGGCTACACCTTC. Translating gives CASSPDRGYGYTF.

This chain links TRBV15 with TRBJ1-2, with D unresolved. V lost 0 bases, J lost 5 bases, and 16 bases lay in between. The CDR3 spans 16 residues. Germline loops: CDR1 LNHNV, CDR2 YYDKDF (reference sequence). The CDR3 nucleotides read TGTGCCACCAGCAGAGATTCGATCAGCGGGAGGTATGGCTACACCTTC. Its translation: CATSRDSISGRYGYTF.

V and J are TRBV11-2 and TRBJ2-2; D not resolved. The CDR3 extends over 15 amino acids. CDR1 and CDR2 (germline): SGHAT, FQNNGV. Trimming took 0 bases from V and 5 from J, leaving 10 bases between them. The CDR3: CASSLDNARTGELFF. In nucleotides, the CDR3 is TGTGCCAGCAGCTTAGATAACGCGAGGACCGGGGAGCTGTTTTTT.

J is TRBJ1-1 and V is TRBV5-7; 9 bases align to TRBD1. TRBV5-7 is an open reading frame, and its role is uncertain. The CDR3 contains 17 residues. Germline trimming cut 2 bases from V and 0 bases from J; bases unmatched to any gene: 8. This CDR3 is CASSFRQGGVLNTEAFF. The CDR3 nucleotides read TGTGCCAGCAGCTTTAGACAGGGGGGCGTTTTGAACACTGAAGCTTTCTTT.

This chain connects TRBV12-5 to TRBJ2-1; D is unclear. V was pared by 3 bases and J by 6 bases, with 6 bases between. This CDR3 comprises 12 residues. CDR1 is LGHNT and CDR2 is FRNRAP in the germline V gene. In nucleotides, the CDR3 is TGTGCTAGTGGTTTTTCCGGCAATGAGCAGTTCTTC. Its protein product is CASGFSGNEQFF.